These 14 T cell receptor beta chains share one sample of origin, sequenced in a study of blood T cells in healthy people across ages. Next came a second PCR, run for about 7 to 12 cycles, which used a sample-barcoded 5' primer along with a J-beta primer mix. TCRdb fed the 5' RACE reads into MiXCR, producing one record per CDR3 protein. This sample has 1.5 million to 2 million distinct CDR3 sequences, with roughly two fifths found just once. Sequencing input: blood. The receptors shown here come from a human donor in good health.

This clonotype came up a few times. V gene TRBV5-1 combines with J gene TRBJ1-4, with D hard to call. Trimming took off 4 bases at V and 0 bases at J, with 16 bases between the two ends. Germline V CDR1 and CDR2: SGHRS, YFSETQ. The CDR3 consists of 17 residues. The CDR3 coding sequence is TGCGCCAGCAGCCCATCCGGGTTGGCTGCAACTAATGAAAAACTGTTTTTT. Translating gives CASSPSGLAATNEKLFF.

This clonotype was observed a few times. This rearrangement joins TRBV7-3 to TRBJ1-2; 8 positions agree with TRBD1. Germline V CDR1 and CDR2: SGHTA, FQGTGA. CDR3 length: 14 amino acids. With 8 bases clipped from V and 3 bases from J, the junction kept 8 bases outside the gene matches. Here the CDR3 reads CASGRTGIDYGYTF. In DNA form, the CDR3 reads TGTGCCAGCGGCAGGACAGGGATCGACTATGGCTACACCTTC.

The chain carries TRBV4-1 and TRBJ2-5, with 8 bases matching TRBD1. The assigned J gene may be wrong: the sequence end matches TRBJ2-7 better. The CDR3 runs 16 residues. The germline CDR1 and CDR2 sequences are MGHRA and YSYEKL. This chain's CDR3 is CASSQDPRTGTNEQYF. CDR3 in DNA: TGCGCCAGCAGCCAAGACCCGCGGACAGGGACCAACGAGCAGTACTTC.

Comments on this clonotype: This clone may be a read error of a much larger clone one base away. The chain is built from TRBV10-3 and TRBJ2-3; 7 bases agree with TRBD2. Germline CDR1 and CDR2: ENHRY and SYGVKD. CDR3 length: 13 residues. The CDR3 protein is CATGLGGTNTQYF. In DNA form, the CDR3 reads TGTGCCACCGGACTAGGTGGCACAAATACGCAGTATTTT.

The CDR3 DNA follows: TGTGCCAGCAGCTTTAGACAGACATCAATGAACACTGAAGCTTTCTTT. This gives the protein CASSFRQTSMNTEAFF. The chain recombines TRBV7-2 with TRBJ1-1; D perhaps matches TRBD1 (5 bases). Germline CDR1 reads SGHTA; CDR2 reads FQGNSA. This CDR3 region has 16 residues. Between the trimmed V and J ends, which lost 3 bases and 0 bases, there was a span of 14 bases. Full variable domain (remainder filled in from reference TRBV7-2 and TRBJ1-1): GAGVSQSPSNKVTEKGKDVELRCDPISGHTALYWYRQSLGQGLEFLIYFQGNSAPDKSGLPSDRFSAERTGGSVSTLTIQRTQQEDSAVYLCASSFRQTSMNTEAFFGQGTRLTVV.

The chain has TRBV7-2 and TRBJ1-5; D not certain. The CDR3 length is 15 residues. V lost 1 base, J lost 4 bases, and 11 bases lay in between. Germline CDR1 SGHTA, CDR2 FQGNSA. Written as DNA, the CDR3 is TGTGCCAGCAGCTTAGGATCGGCGGAGAATCAGCCCCAGCATTTT. Translating gives CASSLGSAENQPQHF. Full variable domain (missing parts from reference TRBV7-2 and TRBJ1-5): GAGVSQSPSNKVTEKGKDVELRCDPISGHTALYWYRQSLGQGLEFLIYFQGNSAPDKSGLPSDRFSAERTGGSVSTLTIQRTQQEDSAVYLCASSLGSAENQPQHFGDGTRLSIL.

This clonotype was seen a single time. The chain is built from TRBV7-2 and TRBJ2-1; D remains unclear. V was cut by 0 bases and J by 4 bases, with 10 bases left in between. Germline V gene sequence: CDR1 SGHTA, CDR2 FQGNSA. This CDR3 has 15 amino acids. This chain's CDR3 is CASSLASLQYNEQFF. The DNA for the CDR3 is TGTGCCAGCAGCTTAGCGTCCCTACAATACAATGAGCAGTTCTTC.

On this clonotype itself: Relative to the germline gene, one junction end is altered; a read error may explain this. V usage is TRBV4-2 and J usage is TRBJ2-5; D unclear. The CDR3 loop spans 14 amino acids. In germline, CDR1 is LGHNA, CDR2 YNFKEQ. As DNA, the CDR3 is TGTGCCAGTAGCCAAGATAGAACGTGGGAGACCCAGTACTTC. It yields the protein CASSQDRTWETQYF.

This chain links TRBV18 with TRBJ1-5; D is unclear. The CDR3 contains 16 residues. Germline V gene sequence: CDR1 KGHSH, CDR2 LQKENI. Trimming stripped 2 bases from V and 5 bases from J, with 16 bases between. CDR3 loop: CASSPSPEDNYQPQHF. DNA of the CDR3: TGTGCCAGCTCACCATCCCCCGAAGATAATTATCAGCCCCAGCATTTT.

The chain combines TRBV6-2 or TRBV6-3 with TRBJ2-3; TRBD2 agrees at 11 bases. V lost 5 bases and J lost 6; bases outside the gene matches: 22. The CDR3 consists of 20 residues. The V gene's germline CDR1 is MNHEY and CDR2 SVGEGT. The CDR3 nucleotides are TGTGCCAGCAGTCGAGAGACTAGCGGGGCAAACCCCTCCGCGTGGGATACGCAGTATTTT. Its protein product is CASSRETSGANPSAWDTQYF.

Note on this clonotype: This may arise from a read error, as a much more abundant clone is one base away. This rearrangement joins TRBV29-1 to TRBJ1-4; D gene unclear. Germline lookup yields CDR1 SQVTM and CDR2 ANQGSEA. This CDR3 region has 13 residues. Here the CDR3 reads CGVAGAANEKLFF. In DNA, the CDR3 is TGCGGCGTTGCAGGTGCGGCTAATGAAAAACTGTTTTTT.

This clonotype was observed a handful of times. The V and J genes are TRBV7-2 and TRBJ2-4; 10 bases agree with TRBD2. J was trimmed by 6 bases and V by 4 bases; bases with no gene match: 12. Germline V gene sequence: CDR1 SGHTA, CDR2 FQGNSA. This CDR3 spans 17 amino acids. The CDR3 DNA follows: TGTGCCAGCAGCTCGTCTAGCGGGGGACTGAGGGTAAACATTCAGTACTTC. It is translated as CASSSSSGGLRVNIQYF.

The chain links TRBV7-9 to TRBJ2-1; 7 bases are a match to TRBD2. The CDR3 runs 16 residues. V was clipped by 2 bases and J by 3 bases; unmatched bases: 7. Looked up from germline, CDR1 is SEHNR and CDR2 is FQNEAQ (reference sequence). The CDR3 nucleotides are TGTGCCAGCAGCTTATATGCGGGACTATACTACAATGAGCAGTTCTTC. Protein: CASSLYAGLYYNEQFF.

The chain has TRBV6-5 and TRBJ2-5; TRBD2 agrees at 11 bases. Per the germline V gene, CDR1 is MNHEY and CDR2 is SVGAGI. The V gene end was trimmed by 5 bases and the J gene end by 1 base; junction bases not matched to a gene: 3. The CDR3 covers 15 residues. As DNA, the CDR3 is TGTGCCAGCAGTCCTAGCGGGGGGTTCCAAGAGACCCAGTACTTC. As protein: CASSPSGGFQETQYF.